This T cell receptor beta chain was captured by sequencing in a study of blood T cells in healthy people across ages. Study results and limitations: Per million T cells, TCR beta diversity dropped roughly linearly as age increased.

For the second PCR, which ran for about 7 to 11 cycles, a sample-barcoded 5' primer and a J-beta primer mix were used. TCRdb re-analysed the 5' RACE reads in MiXCR, keeping a single row per CDR3 protein. The sample consists of around 690,000 distinct CDR3 sequences, under 70% of them appearing once. Isolation yielded PBMCs, at least 7 million per sample, in every case. Germline CDR1 is LNHNV and CDR2 is YYDKDF (reference sequence). The CDR3 is 15 residues long. Trimming removed 3 bases at V and 3 bases at J, with 14 bases between. Regarding this clonotype: Its antigen remains unidentified.

This chain connects TRBV15 to TRBJ1-2; D is unresolved. The origin of this receptor is a man in his 60s in good health. The sequenced material came from blood. The CDR3 bases are TGTGCCACCAGCAGGGACCCGGGGAGCGACTATGGCTACACCTTC. It translates to CATSRDPGSDYGYTF. Complete variable domain (other parts from reference TRBV15 and TRBJ1-2): DAMVIQNPRYQVTQFGKPVTLSCSQTLNHNVMYWYQQKSSQAPKLLFHYYDKDFNNEADTPDNFQSRRPNTSFCFLDIRSPGLGDTAMYLCATSRDPGSDYGYTFGSGTRLTVV.